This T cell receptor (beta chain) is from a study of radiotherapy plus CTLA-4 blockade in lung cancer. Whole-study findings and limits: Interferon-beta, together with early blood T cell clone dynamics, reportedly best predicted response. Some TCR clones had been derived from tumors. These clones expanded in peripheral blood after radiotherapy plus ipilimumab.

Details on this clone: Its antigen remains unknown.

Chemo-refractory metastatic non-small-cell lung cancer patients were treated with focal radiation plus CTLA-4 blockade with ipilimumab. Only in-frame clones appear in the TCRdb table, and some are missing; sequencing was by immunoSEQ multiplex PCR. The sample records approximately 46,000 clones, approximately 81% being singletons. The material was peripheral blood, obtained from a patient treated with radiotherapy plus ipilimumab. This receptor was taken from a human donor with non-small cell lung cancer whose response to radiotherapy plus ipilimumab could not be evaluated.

The chain's CDR3 is CASSSLAGAKNIQYF. CDR3 DNA: TGTGCCAGTAGTTCGCTAGCGGGAGCCAAAAACATTCAGTACTTC. V is TRBV19 and J is TRBJ2-4; the match to TRBD2 covers 8 bases. The V and J ends lost 5 bases and 0 bases, in that order; junction bases with no gene match: 3. Germline values: CDR1 LNHDA, CDR2 SQIVND (reference sequence). The CDR3 runs 15 residues. The full variable domain, completed using reference TRBV19 and TRBJ2-4, is DGGITQSPKYLFRKEGQNVTLSCEQNLNHDAMYWYRQDPGQGLRLIYYSQIVNDFQKGDIAEGYSVSREKKESFPLTVTSAQKNPTAFYLCASSSLAGAKNIQYFGAGTRLSVL.